Below are 25 T cell receptor beta chains sequenced from a single sample in a study of T cell changes during pregnancy in multiple sclerosis. The data were produced by immunoSEQ multiplex PCR, yet TCRdb's version contains in-frame clones alone and is incomplete. The data contain 35,000 to 45,000 clones, more than 90% of them singletons. The sequenced sample was CD8+ T cells from peripheral blood mononuclear cells, obtained in the first trimester of pregnancy. Receptor source: a female donor with multiple sclerosis, enrolled in a pregnancy study.

J is TRBJ1-6 and V is TRBV2; D is perhaps TRBD1 (5 bases). Germline V gene data show CDR1 as SNHLY and CDR2 as FYNNEI. This CDR3 region has 13 residues. Trimming stripped 6 bases from V and 9 bases from J, with 12 bases between. CDR3 nucleotides: TGTGCCAGCAGCCGGGGACTCCGTTCACCCCTCCACTTT. It is translated as CASSRGLRSPLHF.

This chain uses TRBV9 with TRBJ1-2, with unresolved D. Germline-derived CDR1 and CDR2 are SGDLS and YYNGEE. CDR3 size: 15 residues. Trimming left V 3 bases short and J 2 bases short, with 14 bases between. CDR3 nucleotide sequence: TGTGCCAGCAGCGACCCCCCGGCGGGAAACTATGGCTACACCTTC. It is translated as CASSDPPAGNYGYTF.

This rearrangement joins TRBV19 to TRBJ2-3; the match to TRBD2 covers 11 bases. The CDR3 loop spans 15 amino acids. The V gene's germline CDR1 is LNHDA and CDR2 SQIVND (reference sequence). V lost 2 bases to trimming and J lost 5 bases; unmatched junction nucleotides: 3. The CDR3: CASSILLAGEDTQYF. The DNA of the CDR3 is TGTGCCAGTAGTATACTACTAGCGGGGGAAGATACGCAGTATTTT.

The chain combines TRBV6-4 with TRBJ1-5; no firm D call. This CDR3 is 13 amino acids long. V lost 3 bases to trimming and J lost 5 bases, with 8 bases between them. Looked up from germline, CDR1 is MRHNA and CDR2 is SNTAGT. The CDR3 DNA follows: TGTGCCAGCAGTGAAGAGCGGGATCAGCCCCAGCATTTT. Its protein is CASSEERDQPQHF.

This clone was seen only a few times. The genes are TRBV6-1 and TRBJ2-7, with a tentative D call TRBD2 (6 bases). The germline V gene encodes CDR1 MNHNS and CDR2 SASEGT. Trimming shortened V by 3 bases and J by 11 bases, and 20 bases separated the two germline ends. The CDR3 runs to 14 residues. CDR3 protein: CASSEDQEGSWEYF. The CDR3 DNA reads TGTGCCAGCAGTGAGGACCAGGAGGGTTCTTGGGAGTACTTC.

This chain connects TRBV13 to TRBJ2-6; D not resolved. The CDR3 has 16 amino acids. Trimming removed 0 bases at V and 0 bases at J, with 6 bases between. Germline values: CDR1 PRHDT, CDR2 FYEKMQ (reference sequence). CDR3 in amino acids: CASSLGRLSGANVLTF. DNA of the CDR3: TGTGCCAGCAGCTTAGGCCGACTCTCTGGGGCCAACGTCCTGACTTTC.

The rearrangement joins TRBV27 to TRBJ1-4; 8 bases are a match to TRBD1. Looked up from germline, CDR1 is MNHEY and CDR2 is SMNVEV (reference sequence). V was clipped by 3 bases and J by 8 bases; unmatched bases: 5. The CDR3 spans 14 residues. The CDR3 spells CASSLGQEREKLFF. The CDR3 coding sequence is TGTGCCAGCAGTTTGGGACAGGAGAGAGAAAAACTGTTTTTT.

This chain links TRBV7-9 with TRBJ2-5; 13 bases fit TRBD2. Looked up from germline, CDR1 is SEHNR and CDR2 is FQNEAQ (reference sequence). V dropped 3 bases and J dropped 2; count of bases not matched to a gene: 3. This CDR3 comprises 16 residues. The CDR3: CASSFRLAGGQETQYF. The CDR3 DNA reads TGTGCCAGCAGCTTCCGACTAGCGGGGGGACAAGAGACCCAGTACTTC. The entire variable domain, with the rest obtained from reference TRBV7-9 and TRBJ2-5, is as follows: DTGVSQNPRHKITKRGQNVTFRCDPISEHNRLYWYRQTLGQGPEFLTYFQNEAQLEKSRLLSDRFSAERPKGSFSTLEIQRTEQGDSAMYLCASSFRLAGGQETQYFGPGTRLLVL.

This clone has only a few counts. The rearrangement joins TRBV6-1 to TRBJ1-1, with D perhaps TRBD1 (6 bases). CDR3 size: 15 residues. Trimming stripped 6 bases from V and 5 bases from J, with 19 bases between. The germline CDR1 and CDR2 sequences are MNHNS and SASEGT. The CDR3, as DNA: TGTGCCAGCAGAATAACTCTACAGGGATGGACTGAAGCTTTCTTT. It specifies CASRITLQGWTEAFF.

The J gene is TRBJ2-2, the V gene TRBV5-1; 7 bases map to TRBD1. The CDR3 has 15 amino acids. CDR1 SGHRS and CDR2 YFSETQ come from the germline V gene. With 0 bases clipped from V and 3 bases from J, the junction kept 2 bases outside the gene matches. The CDR3 DNA sequence: TGCGCCAGCAGCTTGGGACAGGGAGACACCGGGGAGCTGTTTTTT. Protein product: CASSLGQGDTGELFF. The full variable domain, completed using reference TRBV5-1 and TRBJ2-2, is KAGVTQTPRYLIKTRGQQVTLSCSPISGHRSVSWYQQTPGQGLQFLFEYFSETQRNKGNFPGRFSGRQFSNSRSEMNVSTLELGDSALYLCASSLGQGDTGELFFGEGSRLTVL.

The chain employs TRBV29-1 and TRBJ2-2; TRBD2 matches at 8 bases. CDR1 is SQVTM, CDR2 ANQGSEA, per germline. Trimming removed 3 bases from V and 1 base from J; junction bases left unmatched: 4. There are 15 residues in the CDR3. CDR3 loop: CSVDGGALNTGELFF. As DNA, the CDR3 is TGCAGCGTTGACGGGGGGGCCTTGAACACCGGGGAGCTGTTTTTT.

This chain's CDR3 is CASSSGQGREQYF. Written as DNA, the CDR3 is TGTGCCAGCAGCTCGGGACAGGGAAGGGAGCAGTACTTC. The chain combines TRBV7-6 with TRBJ2-7, with 9 bases lining up with TRBD1. The germline CDR1 and CDR2 sequences are SGHVS and FNYEAQ. Germline trimming cut 4 bases from V and 7 bases from J; bases unmatched to any gene: 5. The CDR3 spans 13 residues.

The chain employs TRBV20-1 and TRBJ1-2; D gene uncertain. Trimming took off 1 base at V and 8 bases at J, with 5 bases between the two ends. From germline, CDR1 is DFQATT and CDR2 SNEGSKA (reference sequence). The CDR3 covers 10 residues. CDR3 loop: CSARASGYTF. The DNA for the CDR3 is TGCAGTGCTAGAGCCTCCGGCTACACCTTC.

V is TRBV7-9 and J is TRBJ1-2, with TRBD1 as a possible D gene (5 bases). CDR1 and CDR2 (germline): SEHNR, FQNEAQ (reference sequence). V was trimmed by 7 bases and J by 8 bases, leaving 14 bases between them. This CDR3 comprises 12 residues. The CDR3 coding sequence is TGTGCCAGCATGAAGGGAGGGACGGGCTACACCTTC. Translated: CASMKGGTGYTF. Complete variable domain (other parts from reference TRBV7-9 and TRBJ1-2): DTGVSQNPRHKITKRGQNVTFRCDPISEHNRLYWYRQTLGQGPEFLTYFQNEAQLEKSRLLSDRFSAERPKGSFSTLEIQRTEQGDSAMYLCASMKGGTGYTFGSGTRLTVV.

This clone has just one count. The chain has TRBV27 and TRBJ2-5; perhaps TRBD1 as D (5 bases). The V end lost 3 bases, the J end lost 2 bases, and 13 bases lay between the germline ends. Looked up from germline, CDR1 is MNHEY and CDR2 is SMNVEV (reference sequence). The CDR3 contains 15 residues. In DNA, the CDR3 is TGTGCCAGCAGTTTTGGGGCGTTAATACAAGAGACCCAGTACTTC. This gives the protein CASSFGALIQETQYF.

The chain carries TRBV11-1 and TRBJ2-5, with D possibly being TRBD2 (7 bases). Germline lookup yields CDR1 SGHAT and CDR2 FQDESV (reference sequence). V lost 1 base to trimming and J lost 5 bases, with 14 bases between them. The CDR3 runs 15 residues. The DNA of the CDR3 is TGTGCCAGCAGCTTAGGTGGGGGGGGGCTGGAGACCCAGTACTTC. Amino acid sequence: CASSLGGGGLETQYF.

This clone was seen a few times. The V gene is TRBV4-2, the J gene TRBJ1-1, with D tentatively TRBD1 (5 bases). Trimming shortened V by 1 base and J by 2 bases, and 11 bases separated the two germline ends. The CDR3 consists of 15 residues. Germline CDR1 LGHNA, CDR2 YNFKEQ. The CDR3 sequence: CASSQVVGENTEAFF. The CDR3 coding sequence is TGTGCCAGCAGCCAAGTAGTAGGGGAAAACACTGAAGCTTTCTTT.

This clone appeared a single time. V gene TRBV7-3 combines with J gene TRBJ2-1; 11 nucleotides align to TRBD1. J was trimmed by 7 bases and V by 4 bases; bases with no gene match: 6. The CDR3 has 15 residues. CDR1 SGHTA and CDR2 FQGTGA come from the germline V gene. The CDR3 here is CASSYGQGARNEQFF. The CDR3 DNA sequence: TGTGCCAGCAGCTACGGACAGGGGGCAAGGAATGAGCAGTTCTTC.

V usage is TRBV18 and J usage is TRBJ2-7; D not resolved. The CDR3 is made up of 13 amino acids. Germline V gene data show CDR1 as KGHSH and CDR2 as LQKENI. V lost 0 bases, J lost 2 bases, and 5 bases lay in between. CDR3 bases: TGTGCCAGCTCACCACCACTTACCTACGAGCAGTACTTC. Its translation is CASSPPLTYEQYF.

The V and J genes are TRBV7-9 and TRBJ2-7; the D gene is possibly TRBD1 (6 bases). The CDR3 covers 15 residues. The germline V and J ends were trimmed by 5 bases and 2 bases, with 16 bases remaining between them. CDR1 and CDR2 from the germline V gene are SEHNR and FQNEAQ (reference sequence). CDR3 sequence reads: CASSRPGTKTYEQYF. DNA of the CDR3: TGTGCCAGCAGCAGACCCGGGACAAAAACCTACGAGCAGTACTTC.

This chain uses TRBV18 with TRBJ2-3; 7 bases are a match to TRBD2. V shed 3 bases and J 1 base; nucleotides not matched to a gene: 7. The length of the CDR3 is 16 residues. Germline lookup yields CDR1 KGHSH and CDR2 LQKENI. CDR3 nucleotide sequence: TGTGCCAGCTCACCCACGCGGGGGAGTGGCACAGATACGCAGTATTTT. Residues: CASSPTRGSGTDTQYF.

With respect to this clone: Since a much larger clone is just one base distant, this may be a read error. The sample has other DNA sequences that encode this CDR3 too. V and J are TRBV6-4 and TRBJ2-3; 11 nucleotides line up with TRBD2. Germline assignment: CDR1 MRHNA and CDR2 SNTAGT. V was pared by 0 bases and J by 3 bases, with 2 bases of the junction left unmatched. The CDR3 covers 16 residues. In nucleotides, the CDR3 is TGTGCCAGCAGTGACTCTAGCGGGGGGGCGACAGATACGCAGTATTTT. This translates into CASSDSSGGATDTQYF.

J is TRBJ1-3 and V is TRBV18; D unclear. CDR1 is KGHSH, CDR2 LQKENI, per germline. V dropped 10 bases and J dropped 4 bases, with 8 bases sitting between them. The CDR3 covers 11 residues. CDR3 DNA sequence: TGTGCCATTCTCGTGGGAAACACCATATATTTT. Its protein is CAILVGNTIYF.

This rearrangement joins TRBV19 to TRBJ1-1; D call uncertain. V was cut by 4 bases and J by 4 bases, with 16 bases left in between. There are 15 residues in the CDR3. Germline CDR1 is LNHDA and CDR2 is SQIVND (reference sequence). CDR3 residues: CASSTGGKGSTEAFF. CDR3 in DNA: TGTGCCAGTAGTACCGGAGGAAAAGGCTCCACTGAAGCTTTCTTT.

V usage is TRBV30 and J usage is TRBJ2-7; 7 bases line up with TRBD1. V trimming: 1 base; J trimming: 6 bases; junction bases outside the gene matches: 9. Germline values: CDR1 GTSNPN, CDR2 SVGIG (reference sequence). The CDR3 totals 14 residues. CDR3 in amino acids: CAWSDRDRSLEQYF. In DNA form, the CDR3 reads TGTGCCTGGAGTGACCGGGACAGATCTCTCGAGCAGTACTTC.